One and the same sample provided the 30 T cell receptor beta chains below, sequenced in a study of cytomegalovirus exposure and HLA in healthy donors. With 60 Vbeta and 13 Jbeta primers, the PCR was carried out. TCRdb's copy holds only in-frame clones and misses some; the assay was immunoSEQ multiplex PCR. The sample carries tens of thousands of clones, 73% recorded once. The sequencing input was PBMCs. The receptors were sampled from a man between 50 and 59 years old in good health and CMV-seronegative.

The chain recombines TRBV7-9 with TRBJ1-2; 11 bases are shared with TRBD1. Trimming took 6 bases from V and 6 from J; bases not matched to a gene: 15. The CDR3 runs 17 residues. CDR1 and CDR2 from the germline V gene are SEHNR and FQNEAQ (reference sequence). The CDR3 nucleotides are TGTGCCAGCAGTTACGCGGGACAGGGGGGACGACTGCATGGCTACACCTTC. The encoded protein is CASSYAGQGGRLHGYTF.

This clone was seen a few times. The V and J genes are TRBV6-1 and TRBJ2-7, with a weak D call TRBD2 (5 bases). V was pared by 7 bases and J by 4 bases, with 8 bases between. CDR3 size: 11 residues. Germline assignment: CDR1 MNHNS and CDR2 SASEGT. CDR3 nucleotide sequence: TGTGCCAGCACCCCGGGGTACGAGCAGTACTTC. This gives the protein CASTPGYEQYF.

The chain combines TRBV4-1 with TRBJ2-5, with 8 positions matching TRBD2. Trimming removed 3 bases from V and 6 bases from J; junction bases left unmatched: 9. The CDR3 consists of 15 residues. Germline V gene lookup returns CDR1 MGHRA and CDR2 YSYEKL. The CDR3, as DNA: TGCGCCAGCAGCCATAACGCGGGGGGTGGGAAGACCCAGTACTTC. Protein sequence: CASSHNAGGGKTQYF.

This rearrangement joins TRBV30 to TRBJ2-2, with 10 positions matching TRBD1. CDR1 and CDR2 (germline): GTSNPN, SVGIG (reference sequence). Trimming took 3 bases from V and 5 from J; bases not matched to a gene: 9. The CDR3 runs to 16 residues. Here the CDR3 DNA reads TGTGCCTGGAGGCCCGGGACAGGGGAAATTACCGGGGAGCTGTTTTTT. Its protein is CAWRPGTGEITGELFF.

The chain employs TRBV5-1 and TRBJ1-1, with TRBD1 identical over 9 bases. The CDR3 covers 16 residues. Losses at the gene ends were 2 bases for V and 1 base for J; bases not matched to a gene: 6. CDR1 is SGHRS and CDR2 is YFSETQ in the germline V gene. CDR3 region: CASSFGDREGNTEAFF. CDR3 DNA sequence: TGCGCCAGCAGCTTTGGGGACAGGGAGGGGAACACTGAAGCTTTCTTT.

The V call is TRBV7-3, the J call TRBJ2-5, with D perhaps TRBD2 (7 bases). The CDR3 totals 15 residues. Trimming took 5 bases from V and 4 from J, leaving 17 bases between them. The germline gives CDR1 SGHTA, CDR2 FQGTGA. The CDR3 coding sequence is TGTGCCAGCAGCCTGAGACGGGGGGCTGGAGAGACCCAGTACTTC. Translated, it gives CASSLRRGAGETQYF.

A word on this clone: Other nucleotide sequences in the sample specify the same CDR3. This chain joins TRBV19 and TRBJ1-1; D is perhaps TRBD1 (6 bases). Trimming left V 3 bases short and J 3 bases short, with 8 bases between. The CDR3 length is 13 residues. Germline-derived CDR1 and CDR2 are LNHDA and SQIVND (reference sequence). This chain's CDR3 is CASSIKGDTEAFF. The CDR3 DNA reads TGTGCCAGTAGTATTAAGGGGGACACTGAAGCTTTCTTT.

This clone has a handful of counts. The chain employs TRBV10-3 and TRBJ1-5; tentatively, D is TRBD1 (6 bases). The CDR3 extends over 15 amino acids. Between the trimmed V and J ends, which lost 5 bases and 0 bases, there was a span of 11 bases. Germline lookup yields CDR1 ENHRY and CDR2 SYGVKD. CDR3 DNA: TGTGCCATCAGTCAAACAGGGTATAGCAATCAGCCCCAGCATTTT. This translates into CAISQTGYSNQPQHF.

The CDR3 spells CASSGQTNSPLHF. DNA of the CDR3: TGTGCCAGCAGCGGACAGACCAATTCACCCCTCCACTTT. V is TRBV16 and J is TRBJ1-6; D possibly corresponds to TRBD1 (6 bases). The V end lost 5 bases, the J end lost 7 bases, and 9 bases lay between the germline ends. Germline V gene lookup returns CDR1 KGHSY and CDR2 FQNENV. The CDR3 length is 13 residues.

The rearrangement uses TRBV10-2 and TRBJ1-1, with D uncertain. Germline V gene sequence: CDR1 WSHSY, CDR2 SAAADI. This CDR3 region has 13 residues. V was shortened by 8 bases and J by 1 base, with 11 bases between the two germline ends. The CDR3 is CASEEGKNTEAFF. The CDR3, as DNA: TGCGCCAGCGAGGAGGGAAAGAACACTGAAGCTTTCTTT.

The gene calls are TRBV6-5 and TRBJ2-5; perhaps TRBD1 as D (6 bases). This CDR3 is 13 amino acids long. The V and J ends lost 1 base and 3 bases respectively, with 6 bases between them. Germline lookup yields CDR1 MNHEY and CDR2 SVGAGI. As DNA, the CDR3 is TGTGCCAGCAGTTACTACAGGGAAGAGACCCAGTACTTC. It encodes CASSYYREETQYF.

The CDR3 DNA reads as TGTGCCAGCAGCTTAAGAGGGTCGGGAACTGAAGCTTTCTTT. Amino acids: CASSLRGSGTEAFF. This sequence joins TRBV7-3 and TRBJ1-1; D gene unclear. The CDR3 is 14 amino acids. Germline V CDR1 and CDR2: SGHTA, FQGTGA. Trimming removed 1 base from V and 5 bases from J, with 11 bases in between. The full variable domain, completed using reference TRBV7-3 and TRBJ1-1, is GAGVSQTPSNKVTEKGKYVELRCDPISGHTALYWYRQSLGQGPEFLIYFQGTGAADDSGLPNDRFFAVRPEGSVSTLKIQRTERGDSAVYLCASSLRGSGTEAFFGQGTRLTVV.

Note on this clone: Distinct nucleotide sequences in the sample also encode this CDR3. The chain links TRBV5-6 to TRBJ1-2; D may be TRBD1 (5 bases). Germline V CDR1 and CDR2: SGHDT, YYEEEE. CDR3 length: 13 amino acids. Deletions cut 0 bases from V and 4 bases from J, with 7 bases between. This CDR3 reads CASSLGTGYGYTF. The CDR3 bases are TGTGCCAGCAGCTTGGGAACAGGCTATGGCTACACCTTC.

CDR3 sequence: CASSQEGQSSYEQYF. Here the CDR3 DNA reads TGTGCCAGCAGCCAAGAGGGACAGAGCTCCTACGAGCAGTACTTC. V gene TRBV11-2 combines with J gene TRBJ2-7; 7 bases align to TRBD1. V shed 5 bases and J 0 bases; nucleotides not matched to a gene: 7. The CDR3 contains 15 residues. Germline CDR1 and CDR2: SGHAT and FQNNGV.

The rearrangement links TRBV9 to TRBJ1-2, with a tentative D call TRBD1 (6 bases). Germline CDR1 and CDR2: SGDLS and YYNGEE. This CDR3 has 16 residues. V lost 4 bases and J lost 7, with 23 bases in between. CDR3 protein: CASSLLGVRGKSGYTF. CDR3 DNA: TGTGCCAGCAGCCTTTTGGGGGTCAGGGGTAAGAGTGGCTACACCTTC.

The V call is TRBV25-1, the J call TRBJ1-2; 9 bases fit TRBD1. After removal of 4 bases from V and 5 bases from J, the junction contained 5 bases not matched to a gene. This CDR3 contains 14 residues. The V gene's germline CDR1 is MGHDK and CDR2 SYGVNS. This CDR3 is CASSAGQGLYGYTF. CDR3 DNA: TGTGCCAGCAGTGCCGGACAGGGGTTGTATGGCTACACCTTC.

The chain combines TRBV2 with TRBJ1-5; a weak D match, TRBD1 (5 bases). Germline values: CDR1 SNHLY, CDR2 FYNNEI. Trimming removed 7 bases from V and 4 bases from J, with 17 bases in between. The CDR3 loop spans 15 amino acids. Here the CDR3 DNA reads TGTGCCAGCAAGGTTTTATCAGGGCTTAATCAGCCCCAGCATTTT. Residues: CASKVLSGLNQPQHF.

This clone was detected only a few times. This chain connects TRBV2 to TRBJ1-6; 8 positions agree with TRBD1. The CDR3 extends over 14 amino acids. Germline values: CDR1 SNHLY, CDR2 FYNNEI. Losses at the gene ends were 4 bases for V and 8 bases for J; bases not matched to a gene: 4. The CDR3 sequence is CASSGDRSDSPLHF. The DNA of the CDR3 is TGTGCCAGCAGTGGGGACAGGTCGGATTCACCCCTCCACTTT.

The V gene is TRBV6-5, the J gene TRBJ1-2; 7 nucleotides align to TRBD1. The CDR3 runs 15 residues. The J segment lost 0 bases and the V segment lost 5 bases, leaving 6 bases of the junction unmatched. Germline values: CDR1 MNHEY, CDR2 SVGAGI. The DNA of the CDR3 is TGTGCCAGCAGTCAGGGGGACAGCGCTAACTATGGCTACACCTTC. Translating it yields CASSQGDSANYGYTF.

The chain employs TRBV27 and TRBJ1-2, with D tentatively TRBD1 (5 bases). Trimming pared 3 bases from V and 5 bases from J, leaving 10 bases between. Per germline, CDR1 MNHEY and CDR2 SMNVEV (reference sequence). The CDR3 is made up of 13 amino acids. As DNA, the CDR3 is TGTGCCAGCAGTTTCGGTCGGGGGTATGGCTACACCTTC. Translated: CASSFGRGYGYTF.

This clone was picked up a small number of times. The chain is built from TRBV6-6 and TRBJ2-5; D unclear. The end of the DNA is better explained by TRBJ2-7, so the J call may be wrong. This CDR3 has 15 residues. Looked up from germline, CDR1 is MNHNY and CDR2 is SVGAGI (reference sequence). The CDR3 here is CASSSPTLGRYEQYF. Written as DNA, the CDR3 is TGTGCCAGCAGTTCTCCGACTCTTGGCCGCTACGAGCAGTACTTC.

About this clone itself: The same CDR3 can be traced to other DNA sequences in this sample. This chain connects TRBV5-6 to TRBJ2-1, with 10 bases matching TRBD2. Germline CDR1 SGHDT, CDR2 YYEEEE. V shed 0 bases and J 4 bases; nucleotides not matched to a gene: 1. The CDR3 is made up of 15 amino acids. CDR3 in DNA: TGTGCCAGCAGCTTGGCAGCGGGGGGGTACAATGAGCAGTTCTTC. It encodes CASSLAAGGYNEQFF. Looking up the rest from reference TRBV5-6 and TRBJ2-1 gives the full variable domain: DAGVTQSPTHLIKTRGQQVTLRCSPKSGHDTVSWYQQALGQGPQFIFQYYEEEERQRGNFPDRFSGHQFPNYSSELNVNALLLGDSALYLCASSLAAGGYNEQFFGPGTRLTVL.

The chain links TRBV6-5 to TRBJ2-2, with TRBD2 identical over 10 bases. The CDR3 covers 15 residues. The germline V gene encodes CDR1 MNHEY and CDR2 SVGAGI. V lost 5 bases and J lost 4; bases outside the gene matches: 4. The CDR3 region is CASSSGGAFTGELFF. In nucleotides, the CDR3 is TGTGCCAGCAGTAGCGGGGGGGCATTCACCGGGGAGCTGTTTTTT.

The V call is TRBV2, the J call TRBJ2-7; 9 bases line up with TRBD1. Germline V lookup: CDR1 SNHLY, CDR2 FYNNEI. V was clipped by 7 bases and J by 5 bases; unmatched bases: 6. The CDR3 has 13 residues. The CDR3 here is CASNRDRANEQYF. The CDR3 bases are TGTGCCAGCAACCGGGACAGGGCCAACGAGCAGTACTTC.

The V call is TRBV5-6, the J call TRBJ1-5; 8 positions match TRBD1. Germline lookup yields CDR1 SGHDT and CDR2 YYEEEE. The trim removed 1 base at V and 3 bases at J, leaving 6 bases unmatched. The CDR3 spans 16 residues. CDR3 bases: TGTGCCAGCAGCTTGAGAGACAGGGGCCTCAATCAGCCCCAGCATTTT. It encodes CASSLRDRGLNQPQHF.

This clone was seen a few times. The CDR3 loop is CASSSGAYNEQFF. The CDR3 region has the DNA TGTGCCAGCAGCTCCGGGGCCTACAATGAGCAGTTCTTC. The chain recombines TRBV5-6 with TRBJ2-1, with D perhaps TRBD2 (5 bases). CDR3 size: 13 residues. Trimming removed 3 bases from V and 2 bases from J, with 6 bases in between. CDR1 and CDR2 (germline): SGHDT, YYEEEE.

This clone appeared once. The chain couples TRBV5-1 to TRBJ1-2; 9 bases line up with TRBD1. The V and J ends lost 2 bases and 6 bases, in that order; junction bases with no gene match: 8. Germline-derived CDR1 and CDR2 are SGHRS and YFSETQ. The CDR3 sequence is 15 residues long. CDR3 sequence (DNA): TGCGCCAGCAGCTTAAGATGGACAGGGGAAGATGGCTACACCTTC. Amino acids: CASSLRWTGEDGYTF.

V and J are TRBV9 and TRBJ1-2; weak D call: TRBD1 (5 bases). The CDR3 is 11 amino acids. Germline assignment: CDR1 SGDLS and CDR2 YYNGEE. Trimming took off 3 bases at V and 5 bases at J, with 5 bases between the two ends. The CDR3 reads CASSEGYGYTF. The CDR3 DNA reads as TGTGCCAGCAGCGAGGGGTATGGCTACACCTTC.

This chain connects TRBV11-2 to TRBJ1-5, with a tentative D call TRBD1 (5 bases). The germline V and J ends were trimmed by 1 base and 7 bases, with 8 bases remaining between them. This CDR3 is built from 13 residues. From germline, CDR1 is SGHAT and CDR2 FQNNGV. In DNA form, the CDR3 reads TGTGCCAGCAGCTTAGGGAGGGGCCAGCCCCAGCATTTT. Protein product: CASSLGRGQPQHF.

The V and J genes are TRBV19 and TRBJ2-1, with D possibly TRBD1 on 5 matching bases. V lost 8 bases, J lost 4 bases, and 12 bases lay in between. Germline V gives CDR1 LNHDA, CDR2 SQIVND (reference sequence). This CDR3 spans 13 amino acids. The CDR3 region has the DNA TGTGCCAGTGCAGGGCCCCCTTACAATGAGCAGTTCTTC. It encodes CASAGPPYNEQFF. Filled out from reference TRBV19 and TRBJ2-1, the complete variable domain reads DGGITQSPKYLFRKEGQNVTLSCEQNLNHDAMYWYRQDPGQGLRLIYYSQIVNDFQKGDIAEGYSVSREKKESFPLTVTSAQKNPTAFYLCASAGPPYNEQFFGPGTRLTVL.